This TCR beta chain stems from a study of shared clonotypes between healthy human individuals. Trimming removed 10 bases from V and 10 bases from J; junction bases left unmatched: 21. Looked up from germline, CDR1 is SEHNR and CDR2 is FQNEAQ (reference sequence). The CDR3 sequence is 16 residues long. Terminally differentiated effector memory CD45RA+ cells were excluded from the naive CD8 cells, which were CD45RO-negative and positively selected for CCR7. Every immunoSEQ plate was one replicate of a subset's evenly spread DNA. TCRdb's table, derived via immunoSEQ multiplex PCR, lists solely in-frame clones and lacks some. The sample contains about 820,000 clones, 85% to 95% of which appear only once.

Sequenced: naive CD8+ T cells sorted from blood. J is TRBJ2-3 and V is TRBV7-9; 9 positions match TRBD1. This clonotype was obtained from a man aged 30 to 45 in good health. The chain's CDR3 is CAIPTLRQGENMPQYF. The CDR3 DNA sequence: TGTGCCATCCCAACCCTGAGACAGGGGGAGAATATGCCGCAGTATTTT. The full variable domain, completed using reference TRBV7-9 and TRBJ2-3, is DTGVSQNPRHKITKRGQNVTFRCDPISEHNRLYWYRQTLGQGPEFLTYFQNEAQLEKSRLLSDRFSAERPKGSFSTLEIQRTEQGDSAMYLCAIPTLRQGENMPQYFGPGTRLTVL.